This passage covers 28 T cell receptor beta chains from one sample sequenced in a study of identifying expanded T cells in peripheral blood. Method: immunoSEQ multiplex PCR; TCRdb's copy keeps in-frame clones and lacks some. The profile shows around 90,000 clones, approximately 90% of them singletons. Sample: blood. These receptors came from a person aged 18 to 75 in good health.

The chain is built from TRBV10-2 and TRBJ2-3; D call uncertain. The CDR3 totals 15 residues. Trimming shortened V by 6 bases and J by 0 bases, and 13 bases separated the two germline ends. Germline V gene data show CDR1 as WSHSY and CDR2 as SAAADI. CDR3 sequence reads: CASRLTQPSTDTQYF. In DNA form, the CDR3 reads TGCGCCAGCAGGCTGACCCAACCTAGCACAGATACGCAGTATTTT.

V usage is TRBV6-5 and J usage is TRBJ2-2, with TRBD2 identical over 7 bases. This CDR3 contains 14 residues. Unmatched junction bases numbered 0, after V lost 2 bases and J lost 3 bases. The germline CDR1 and CDR2 sequences are MNHEY and SVGAGI. CDR3 nucleotides: TGTGCCAGCAGTTACGGGGGGGACACCGGGGAGCTGTTTTTT. Its translation: CASSYGGDTGELFF.

This clone was counted a few times. The chain carries TRBV2 and TRBJ1-6; the D is unclear. This CDR3 is built from 15 residues. Trimming pared 7 bases from V and 0 bases from J, leaving 10 bases between. Germline CDR1 reads SNHLY; CDR2 reads FYNNEI. CDR3 sequence (DNA): TGTGCCAGCACTAGGGAGAGCTCCTATAATTCACCCCTCCACTTT. This translates into CASTRESSYNSPLHF.

The V gene is TRBV15, the J gene TRBJ2-7; no clear D. The CDR3 loop spans 13 amino acids. Germline V gene lookup returns CDR1 LNHNV and CDR2 YYDKDF (reference sequence). Trimming removed 0 bases from V and 3 bases from J, with 6 bases in between. The CDR3 is CATSRDRVYEQYF. DNA of the CDR3: TGTGCCACCAGCAGAGATCGGGTCTACGAGCAGTACTTC.

Comments on this clone: Other DNA sequences within the sample encode an identical CDR3. This chain links TRBV5-1 with TRBJ2-7; D is undetermined. The CDR3 spans 13 residues. V was pared by 0 bases and J by 1 base, with 5 bases between. Germline V CDR1 and CDR2: SGHRS, YFSETQ. CDR3 sequence: CASSLEGSYEQYF. In DNA form, the CDR3 reads TGCGCCAGCAGCTTGGAGGGATCCTACGAGCAGTACTTC.

The genes are TRBV30 and TRBJ1-1, with a weak D call TRBD1 (5 bases). Germline V gene data show CDR1 as GTSNPN and CDR2 as SVGIG (reference sequence). This CDR3 is built from 13 residues. Trimming stripped 1 base from V and 0 bases from J, with 6 bases between. The CDR3 is CAWSGQMNTEAFF. In DNA form, the CDR3 reads TGTGCCTGGAGTGGACAGATGAACACTGAAGCTTTCTTT.

The rearrangement uses TRBV6-5 and TRBJ1-5; D is unresolved. Trimming shortened V by 5 bases and J by 6 bases, and 14 bases separated the two germline ends. Germline loops: CDR1 MNHEY, CDR2 SVGAGI. CDR3 size: 14 residues. The CDR3 DNA is TGTGCCAGCAGTCCTCCCGGGTCGACTCAGCCCCAGCATTTT. Its translation is CASSPPGSTQPQHF.

This chain connects TRBV28 to TRBJ2-7; D remains unclear. CDR1 and CDR2 (germline): MDHEN, SYDVKM. Between the trimmed V and J ends, which lost 5 bases and 3 bases, there was a span of 8 bases. The CDR3 totals 12 residues. The CDR3 spells CASSTPGYEQYF. CDR3 coding DNA: TGTGCCAGCAGTACCCCGGGCTACGAGCAGTACTTC. The full variable domain, rest sourced from reference TRBV28 and TRBJ2-7, is DVKVTQSSRYLVKRTGEKVFLECVQDMDHENMFWYRQDPGLGLRLIYFSYDVKMKEKGDIPEGYSVSREKKERFSLILESASTNQTSMYLCASSTPGYEQYFGPGTRLTVT.

This sequence joins TRBV5-1 and TRBJ2-7; D not resolved. From germline, CDR1 is SGHRS and CDR2 YFSETQ. V lost 0 bases, J lost 0 bases, and 13 bases lay in between. This CDR3 contains 16 residues. CDR3 region: CASSLARVSSSYEQYF. The CDR3 DNA is TGCGCCAGCAGCTTGGCCCGTGTCTCAAGCTCCTACGAGCAGTACTTC.

The J gene is TRBJ2-1, the V gene TRBV9, with TRBD2 matching 9 bases. CDR1 SGDLS and CDR2 YYNGEE come from the germline V gene. This CDR3 region has 13 residues. The V segment lost 4 bases and the J segment 16 bases; nucleotides outside the gene matches: 12. In DNA form, the CDR3 reads TGTGCCAGCAGCCCCCTCACCGGGACTAGCCCCTTCTTC. Its translation is CASSPLTGTSPFF.

The chain carries TRBV10-3 and TRBJ1-2; 7 bases match TRBD1. This CDR3 spans 15 amino acids. Trimming cost V 2 bases and J 5 bases; bases outside gene matches: 8. From germline, CDR1 is ENHRY and CDR2 SYGVKD. CDR3 loop: CAISEGWDRRYGYTF. The CDR3 DNA follows: TGTGCCATCAGTGAGGGATGGGACAGAAGATATGGCTACACCTTC.

The chain joins TRBV5-4 to TRBJ2-7; 9 bases fit TRBD2. This CDR3 is built from 17 residues. The V and J ends lost 0 bases and 4 bases, in that order; junction bases with no gene match: 11. From germline, CDR1 is SGHNT and CDR2 YYREEE (reference sequence). The CDR3 nucleotides are TGTGCCAGCAGCTTGGGGGCTAGCGGGGCCCTTAGGTACGAGCAGTACTTC. It encodes CASSLGASGALRYEQYF.

The J gene is TRBJ2-1, the V gene TRBV5-4; no reliable D call. The V and J ends lost 0 bases and 9 bases respectively, with 10 bases between them. From germline, CDR1 is SGHNT and CDR2 YYREEE (reference sequence). This CDR3 has 13 amino acids. CDR3: CASSLEDLSEQFF. The CDR3 nucleotides are TGTGCCAGCAGCTTGGAGGATTTGAGTGAGCAGTTCTTC. Supplemented by reference TRBV5-4 and TRBJ2-1, the full variable domain reads ETGVTQSPTHLIKTRGQQVTLRCSSQSGHNTVSWYQQALGQGPQFIFQYYREEENGRGNFPPRFSGLQFPNYSSELNVNALELDDSALYLCASSLEDLSEQFFGPGTRLTVL.

The chain combines TRBV2 with TRBJ2-1; no clear D. This CDR3 has 10 residues. Germline CDR1 is SNHLY and CDR2 is FYNNEI. Trimming cost V 4 bases and J 9 bases, with 4 bases left between them. CDR3 in DNA: TGTGCCAGCAGTGTTCTTGAGCAGTTCTTC. Encoded protein: CASSVLEQFF.

This clone was recorded only once. The chain carries TRBV28 and TRBJ1-1, with D perhaps TRBD1 (6 bases). V was clipped by 6 bases and J by 0 bases, with 14 bases between them. Germline CDR1 reads MDHEN; CDR2 reads SYDVKM. CDR3 length: 15 residues. The CDR3 DNA sequence: TGTGCCAGCAGCCCGACACAGGGTATGAACACTGAAGCTTTCTTT. It specifies CASSPTQGMNTEAFF.

V gene TRBV5-5 combines with J gene TRBJ1-4, with D uncertain. Germline assignment: CDR1 SGHKS and CDR2 YYEKEE (reference sequence). CDR3 length: 16 residues. Deletions cut 4 bases from V and 8 bases from J, with 21 bases between. The CDR3 bases are TGTGCCAGCAGCCTCAGACCGGTAGAAGCTAGGGAAAAACTGTTTTTT. Protein product: CASSLRPVEAREKLFF.

The rearrangement links TRBV10-3 to TRBJ1-2; 9 bases are a match to TRBD1. Germline CDR1 reads ENHRY; CDR2 reads SYGVKD. The CDR3 contains 14 residues. With 3 bases clipped from V and 5 bases from J, the junction kept 4 bases outside the gene matches. CDR3 DNA: TGTGCCATCAGTGACGGGACAGGGTTGTATGGCTACACCTTC. This translates into CAISDGTGLYGYTF.

The count of this clone is one. The chain links TRBV9 to TRBJ2-5; D is ambiguous. The J call is in doubt because the DNA end fits TRBJ2-7 better. This CDR3 contains 14 residues. Germline V gene lookup returns CDR1 SGDLS and CDR2 YYNGEE. CDR3 DNA: TGTGCCAGCAGCGTAAGGGCGGATACCTACGAGCAGTACTTC. It yields the protein CASSVRADTYEQYF.

This sequence joins TRBV14 and TRBJ1-2; weak D call: TRBD1 (6 bases). V was shortened by 1 base and J by 4 bases, with 10 bases between the two germline ends. The CDR3 loop spans 14 amino acids. Germline lookup yields CDR1 SGHDN and CDR2 FVKESK. Here the CDR3 DNA reads TGTGCCAGCAGCCAAGTATTGACAGGCTATGGCTACACCTTC. Protein sequence: CASSQVLTGYGYTF.

This clone was counted once. The chain combines TRBV7-6 with TRBJ2-7; tentative D call: TRBD1 (6 bases). The germline V gene encodes CDR1 SGHVS and CDR2 FNYEAQ. V was trimmed by 5 bases and J by 0 bases, leaving 14 bases between them. This CDR3 spans 15 amino acids. Written as DNA, the CDR3 is TGTGCCAGCAGCCAGAACAGGGACCCCTCCTACGAGCAGTACTTC. Encoded protein: CASSQNRDPSYEQYF.

Only one count was recorded for this clone. This chain uses TRBV4-1 with TRBJ2-3; 9 bases line up with TRBD1. CDR3 length: 18 residues. CDR1 is MGHRA, CDR2 YSYEKL, per germline. The V and J ends lost 3 bases and 1 base, in that order; junction bases with no gene match: 11. This CDR3 is CASSHRIKGQGGTDTQYF. The CDR3 DNA sequence: TGCGCCAGCAGCCACAGAATTAAGGGACAGGGAGGCACAGATACGCAGTATTTT.

The chain has TRBV7-9 and TRBJ1-6, with 9 nucleotides matching TRBD1. The germline CDR1 and CDR2 sequences are SEHNR and FQNEAQ (reference sequence). The V and J ends lost 5 bases and 10 bases, in that order; junction bases with no gene match: 9. The CDR3 spans 15 residues. The CDR3 loop reads CASSGDRESKSPLHF. CDR3 bases: TGTGCCAGCAGCGGGGACAGGGAAAGCAAATCACCCCTCCACTTT.

This clone was seen only a few times. The chain combines TRBV6-4 with TRBJ2-3; 12 positions match TRBD2. V was pared by 4 bases and J by 4 bases, with 0 bases of the junction left unmatched. CDR3 length equals 14 residues. CDR1 is MRHNA and CDR2 is SNTAGT in the germline V gene. The CDR3 spells CASSGLAGADTQYF. The CDR3 DNA follows: TGTGCCAGCAGTGGACTAGCGGGAGCAGATACGCAGTATTTT.

The rearrangement links TRBV6-5 to TRBJ1-5; perhaps TRBD1 as D (5 bases). The V end lost 4 bases, the J end lost 2 bases, and 12 bases lay between the germline ends. The CDR3 has 15 residues. Germline-derived CDR1 and CDR2 are MNHEY and SVGAGI. CDR3 bases: TGTGCCAGCAGTTCGACAGACGGAGGCAATCAGCCCCAGCATTTT. Protein: CASSSTDGGNQPQHF.

This sequence joins TRBV19 and TRBJ1-3; the D is unclear. Germline lookup yields CDR1 LNHDA and CDR2 SQIVND (reference sequence). Trimming took 3 bases from V and 5 from J, leaving 5 bases between them. The CDR3 is 12 residues long. As DNA, the CDR3 is TGTGCCAGTAGTATTCGCCGAAACACCATATATTTT. It specifies CASSIRRNTIYF. Full variable domain (outside the CDR3, taken from reference TRBV19 and TRBJ1-3): DGGITQSPKYLFRKEGQNVTLSCEQNLNHDAMYWYRQDPGQGLRLIYYSQIVNDFQKGDIAEGYSVSREKKESFPLTVTSAQKNPTAFYLCASSIRRNTIYFGEGSWLTVV.

The chain links TRBV6-4 to TRBJ1-1, with a tentative D call TRBD1 (5 bases). Deletions cut 5 bases from V and 1 base from J, with 8 bases between. Germline CDR1 is MRHNA and CDR2 is SNTAGT. The CDR3 loop spans 13 amino acids. The DNA for the CDR3 is TGTGCCAGCAGTCAGGACACGAACACTGAAGCTTTCTTT. Translation: CASSQDTNTEAFF.

The count of this clone is one. The rearrangement uses TRBV5-1 and TRBJ1-4; TRBD1 might be the D (5 bases). V lost 0 bases to trimming and J lost 5 bases, with 11 bases between them. The CDR3 is 15 amino acids. Per germline, CDR1 SGHRS and CDR2 YFSETQ. The CDR3 loop reads CASSLDGASNEKLFF. The DNA for the CDR3 is TGCGCCAGCAGCTTGGACGGGGCCTCCAATGAAAAACTGTTTTTT.

This chain connects TRBV6-1 to TRBJ2-1; 7 bases fit TRBD1. The CDR3 is 15 amino acids. Looked up from germline, CDR1 is MNHNS and CDR2 is SASEGT. With 4 bases clipped from V and 3 bases from J, the junction kept 6 bases outside the gene matches. CDR3 coding DNA: TGTGCCAGCAGTGGAGCGAGGGACAGCTACAATGAGCAGTTCTTC. Protein sequence: CASSGARDSYNEQFF.